The entry below gives a single T cell receptor beta chain sequence along with its context. The PCR was carried out with 60 Vbeta primers and 13 Jbeta primers. As originally analysed: Later, tens of millions of unique TCR beta chains were counted in an analysis, and roughly 11 million of them were shared. Repertoires were generated with immunoSEQ multiplex PCR, while TCRdb's copy carries only in-frame clones and drops some. V, J and clone size reflect that table, while D and trimming were determined from the DNA. Among about 130,000 clones, about two thirds were seen once, and the ten largest hold less than 3%. Germline V gene sequence: CDR1 MNHNY, CDR2 SVGAGI (reference sequence). The germline V and J ends were trimmed by 6 bases and 1 base, with 13 bases remaining between them. The CDR3 contains 15 residues. The data were taken from a study of cytomegalovirus exposure and HLA in healthy donors.

Sequenced input: PBMCs. This receptor was identified in a woman aged 40 to 50 in good health and CMV-seronegative. V is TRBV6-6 and J is TRBJ1-5; D perhaps matches TRBD1 (6 bases). The CDR3 here is CASSLQGWSNQPQHF. The DNA for the CDR3 is TGTGCCAGCAGCTTACAGGGCTGGAGCAATCAGCCCCAGCATTTT.